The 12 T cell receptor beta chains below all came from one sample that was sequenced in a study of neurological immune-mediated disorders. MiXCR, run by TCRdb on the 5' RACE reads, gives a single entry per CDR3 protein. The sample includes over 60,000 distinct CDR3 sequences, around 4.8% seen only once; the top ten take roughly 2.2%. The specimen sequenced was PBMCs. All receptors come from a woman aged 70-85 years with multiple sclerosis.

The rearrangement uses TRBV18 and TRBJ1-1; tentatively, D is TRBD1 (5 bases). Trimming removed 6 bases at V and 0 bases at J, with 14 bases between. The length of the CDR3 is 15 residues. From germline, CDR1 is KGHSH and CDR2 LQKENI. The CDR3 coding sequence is TGTGCCAGCTCCTCGGGGCGGGGCATGAACACTGAAGCTTTCTTT. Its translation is CASSSGRGMNTEAFF.

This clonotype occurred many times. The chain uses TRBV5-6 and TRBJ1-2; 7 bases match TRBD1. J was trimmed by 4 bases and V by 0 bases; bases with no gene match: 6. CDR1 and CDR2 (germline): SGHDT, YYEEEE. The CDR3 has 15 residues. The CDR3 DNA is TGTGCCAGCAGCTTGGGAGGGACAGACCGCTATGGCTACACCTTC. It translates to CASSLGGTDRYGYTF. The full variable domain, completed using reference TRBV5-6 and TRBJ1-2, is DAGVTQSPTHLIKTRGQQVTLRCSPKSGHDTVSWYQQALGQGPQFIFQYYEEEERQRGNFPDRFSGHQFPNYSSELNVNALLLGDSALYLCASSLGGTDRYGYTFGSGTRLTVV.

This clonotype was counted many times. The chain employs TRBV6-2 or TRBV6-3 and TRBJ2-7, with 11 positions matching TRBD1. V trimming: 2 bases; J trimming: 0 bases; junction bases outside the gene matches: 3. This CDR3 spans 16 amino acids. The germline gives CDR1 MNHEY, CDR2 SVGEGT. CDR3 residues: CASSYPGQGVSYEQYF. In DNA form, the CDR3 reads TGTGCCAGCAGTTACCCGGGACAGGGGGTCTCCTACGAGCAGTACTTC.

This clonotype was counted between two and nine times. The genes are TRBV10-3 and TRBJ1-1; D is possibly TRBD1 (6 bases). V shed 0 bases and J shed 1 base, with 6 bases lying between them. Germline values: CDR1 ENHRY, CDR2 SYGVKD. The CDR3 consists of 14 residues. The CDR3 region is CAISESTGNTEAFF. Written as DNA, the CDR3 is TGTGCCATCAGTGAGTCGACAGGGAACACTGAAGCTTTCTTT.

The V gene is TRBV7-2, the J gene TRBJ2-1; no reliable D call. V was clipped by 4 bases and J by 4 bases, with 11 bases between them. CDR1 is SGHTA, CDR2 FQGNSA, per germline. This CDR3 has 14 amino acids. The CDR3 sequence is CASSSRMVYNEQFF. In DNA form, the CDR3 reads TGTGCCAGCAGCTCTAGGATGGTTTACAATGAGCAGTTCTTC.

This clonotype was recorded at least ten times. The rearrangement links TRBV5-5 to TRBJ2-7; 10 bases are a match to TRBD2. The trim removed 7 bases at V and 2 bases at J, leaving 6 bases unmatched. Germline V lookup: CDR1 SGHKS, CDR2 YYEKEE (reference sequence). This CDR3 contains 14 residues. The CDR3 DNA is TGTGCCAGCCGGACTAGCGGAGGCACCTACGAGCAGTACTTC. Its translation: CASRTSGGTYEQYF.

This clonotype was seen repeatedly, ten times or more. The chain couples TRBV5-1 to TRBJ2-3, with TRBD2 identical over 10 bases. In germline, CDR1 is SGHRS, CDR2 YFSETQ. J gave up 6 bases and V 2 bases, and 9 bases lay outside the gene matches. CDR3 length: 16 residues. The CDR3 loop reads CASSFQAGGSPDTQYF. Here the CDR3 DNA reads TGCGCCAGCAGCTTCCAAGCGGGAGGGTCCCCCGATACGCAGTATTTT.

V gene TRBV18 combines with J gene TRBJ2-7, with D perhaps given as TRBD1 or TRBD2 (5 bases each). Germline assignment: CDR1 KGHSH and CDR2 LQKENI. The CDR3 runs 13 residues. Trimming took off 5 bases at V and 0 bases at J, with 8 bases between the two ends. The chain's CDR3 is CASSRDHSYEQYF. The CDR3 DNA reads TGTGCCAGCTCAAGGGACCACTCCTACGAGCAGTACTTC.

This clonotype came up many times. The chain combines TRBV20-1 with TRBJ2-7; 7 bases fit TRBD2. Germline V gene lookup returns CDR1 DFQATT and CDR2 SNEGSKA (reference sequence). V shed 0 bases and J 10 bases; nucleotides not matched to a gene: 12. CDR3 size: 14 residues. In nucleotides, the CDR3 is TGCAGTGCTAGAGATCGGGAGTGGGGCGGGAGTCAGTACTTC. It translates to CSARDREWGGSQYF.

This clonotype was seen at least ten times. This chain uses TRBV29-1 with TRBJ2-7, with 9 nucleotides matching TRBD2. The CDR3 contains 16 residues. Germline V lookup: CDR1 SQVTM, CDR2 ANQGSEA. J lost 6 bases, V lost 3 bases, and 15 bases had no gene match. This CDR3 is CSVEEASSGKGAEQYF. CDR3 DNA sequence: TGCAGCGTTGAGGAAGCGTCTAGCGGGAAAGGTGCCGAGCAGTACTTC.

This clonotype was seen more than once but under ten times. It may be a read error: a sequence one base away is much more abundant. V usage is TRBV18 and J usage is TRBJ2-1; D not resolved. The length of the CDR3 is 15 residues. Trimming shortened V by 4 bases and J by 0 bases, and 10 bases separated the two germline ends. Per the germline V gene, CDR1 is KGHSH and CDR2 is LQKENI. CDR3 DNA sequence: TGTGCCAGCTCACACCAACAGATCTCCTACAATGAGCAGTTCTTC. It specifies CASSHQQISYNEQFF. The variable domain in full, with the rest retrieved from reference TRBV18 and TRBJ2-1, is NAGVMQNPRHLVRRRGQEARLRCSPMKGHSHVYWYRQLPEEGLKFMVYLQKENIIDESGMPKERFSAEFPKEGPSILRIQQVVRGDSAAYFCASSHQQISYNEQFFGPGTRLTVL.

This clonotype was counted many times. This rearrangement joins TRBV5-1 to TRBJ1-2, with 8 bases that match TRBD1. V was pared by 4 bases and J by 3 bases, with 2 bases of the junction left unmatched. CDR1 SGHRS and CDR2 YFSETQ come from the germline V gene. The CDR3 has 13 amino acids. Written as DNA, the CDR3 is TGCGCCAGCAGCAGGGACAGGCACTATGGCTACACCTTC. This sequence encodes CASSRDRHYGYTF.